This record looks at one T cell receptor beta chain sequence and its context. The antigen is unknown. In the study's own analysis: In the immunoSEQ data, sequences were junction-only and lacked quality scores, so filtering differed. TCRdb's table, derived via immunoSEQ multiplex PCR, lists solely in-frame clones and lacks some. V and J calls and clone size come straight from that table; D and trimming were deduced from the DNA. Among about 480,000 clones listed, about three quarters were seen once. The data were obtained in a study of shared clonotypes between healthy human individuals. Notes on the study in general: The authors expected sequencing depth to affect clonotype sharing among donors.

V was cut by 5 bases and J by 4 bases, with 14 bases left in between. CDR1 and CDR2 (germline): ENHRY, SYGVKD. This CDR3 has 14 residues. Only Caucasian adults living in Nashville, Tennessee made up the donor group. Genomic DNA of unsorted samples came from some 90 million PBMCs. The V call is TRBV10-3, the J call TRBJ1-1; D perhaps matches TRBD1 (5 bases). The sample comprised PBMCs. This TCR was sampled from a middle-aged woman in good health. Some clones in this sample may be carry-over from other donors' samples. The DNA of the CDR3 is TGTGCCATCAGTCATGCCAGGGACGGCACTGAAGCTTTCTTT. It specifies CAISHARDGTEAFF.